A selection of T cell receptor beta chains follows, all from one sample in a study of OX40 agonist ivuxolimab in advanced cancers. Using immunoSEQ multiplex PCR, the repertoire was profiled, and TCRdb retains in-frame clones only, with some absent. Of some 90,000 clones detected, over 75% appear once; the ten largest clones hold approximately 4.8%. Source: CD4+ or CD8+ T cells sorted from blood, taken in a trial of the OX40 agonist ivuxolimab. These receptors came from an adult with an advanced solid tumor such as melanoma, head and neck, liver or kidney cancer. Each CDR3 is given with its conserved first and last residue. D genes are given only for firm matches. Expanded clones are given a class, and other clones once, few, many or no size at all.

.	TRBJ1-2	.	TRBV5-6	TGTGCCAGCAGCTTGGCGTTTAACTATGGCTACACCTTC	CASSLAFNYGYTF
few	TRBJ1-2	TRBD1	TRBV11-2	TGTGCCAGCAGCTTAGACGGGGACAGGGGGCACGGCTACACCTTC	CASSLDGDRGHGYTF
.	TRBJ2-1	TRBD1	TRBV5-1	TGCGCCAGCAGCGGGTGGACAGGGTGGGAAGGTGAAAATGAGCAGTTCTTC	CASSGWTGWEGENEQFF
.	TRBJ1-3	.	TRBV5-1	TGCGCCAGCAGCATACCCGGAAACACCATATATTTT	CASSIPGNTIYF
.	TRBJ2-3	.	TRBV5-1	TGCGCCAGCAGCCTAGAGGACCCTAGCACAGATACGCAGTATTTT	CASSLEDPSTDTQYF
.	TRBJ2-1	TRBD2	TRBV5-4	TGTGCCAGCAGCAGCGACATTACCGGGACTAGCGGAAATGAGCAGTTCTTC	CASSSDITGTSGNEQFF
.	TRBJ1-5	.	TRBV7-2	TGTGCCACCGCTCACGCGGCAGGGGATCAGCCCCAGCATTTT	CATAHAAGDQPQHF
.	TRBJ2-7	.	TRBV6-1	TGTGCCAGCACTCCGGTCCTGGAGGGCTACGAGCAGTACTTC	CASTPVLEGYEQYF
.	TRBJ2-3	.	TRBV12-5	TGTGCTAGTGGTTTGGGACCTACCGGGACTGGTTACACAGATACGCAGTATTTT	CASGLGPTGTGYTDTQYF
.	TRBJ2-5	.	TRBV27	TGTGCCAGCAGCCTAGGGGGGGCGAGGGAGACCCAGTACTTC	CASSLGGARETQYF
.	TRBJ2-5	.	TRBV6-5	TGTGCCATAGGGGTTCCCGGGACTGAGACCCAGTACTTC	CAIGVPGTETQYF
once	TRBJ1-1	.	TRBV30	TGTGCCTGGAGCTCGGACAGAGCGAACACTGAAGCTTTCTTT	CAWSSDRANTEAFF
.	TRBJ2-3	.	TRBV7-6	TGTGCCAGCAGCTTAGCGGGCAGGGGTAGCACAGATACGCAGTATTTT	CASSLAGRGSTDTQYF
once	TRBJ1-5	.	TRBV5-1	TGCGCCAGCAGCTTGGATCCAGATTTGAATCAGCCCCAGCATTTT	CASSLDPDLNQPQHF
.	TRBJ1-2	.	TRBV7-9	TGTGCCAGCAGCTCCCGGGCAGAAAACTATGGCTACACCTTC	CASSSRAENYGYTF
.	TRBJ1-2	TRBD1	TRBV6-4	TGTGCCAGCAGCGAACAGGGGGCGTTGGGGTATGGCTACACCTTC	CASSEQGALGYGYTF
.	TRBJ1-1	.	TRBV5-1	TGCGCCAGCAGCCTGGCAAGGAACACTGAAGCTTTCTTT	CASSLARNTEAFF
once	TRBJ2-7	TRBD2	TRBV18	TGTGCCAGCTCACTAGTTAGCGGGAGTGTGTACGAGCAGTACTTC	CASSLVSGSVYEQYF
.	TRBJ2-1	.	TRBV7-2	TGTGCCAGCAGCTTAACCGGTGTCTCTACAGCCTACAATGAGCAGTTCTTC	CASSLTGVSTAYNEQFF
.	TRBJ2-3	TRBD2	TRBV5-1	TGCGCCAGCAGCCCCGGGCGGAGCGGGAGGCCCAGAGATACGCAGTATTTT	CASSPGRSGRPRDTQYF